Listed below are T cell receptor beta chains from one sample, sequenced in a study of blood T cell repertoires in COVID-19. Profiled with immunoSEQ multiplex PCR; TCRdb holds only in-frame clones, not every one. The data contain some 270,000 clones, around 85% of them seen just once; the ten biggest clones take up roughly 0.87%. Sequencing used peripheral blood. The receptors stem from a human donor with COVID-19, enrolled during active disease. The donor label of this sample is uncertain. Each CDR3 is given with its conserved first and last residue. D genes are given only for firm matches. Clone size is given for some rows only: seen once, a few or many times, or a class if the clone is expanded.

v_call: TRBV4-3
j_call: TRBJ2-2
clone_size: -
d_call: TRBD2
cdr3_aa: CASSQDGLAEDYKNTGELFF
cdr3_nt: TGCGCCAGCAGCCAAGACGGGCTAGCGGAAGATTATAAGAACACCGGGGAGCTGTTTTTT

v_call: TRBV28
j_call: TRBJ2-4
clone_size: -
d_call: TRBD1
cdr3_aa: CASSLSGTGGLNIQYF
cdr3_nt: TGTGCCAGCAGTTTGTCCGGGACAGGGGGCTTAAACATTCAGTACTTC

v_call: TRBV19
j_call: TRBJ1-2
clone_size: -
d_call: -
cdr3_aa: CASRGRSYGYTF
cdr3_nt: TGTGCCAGTAGGGGGAGATCCTATGGCTACACCTTC

v_call: TRBV14
j_call: TRBJ2-7
clone_size: -
d_call: TRBD2
cdr3_aa: CASSRLAGGPGEQYF
cdr3_nt: TGTGCCAGCAGCAGACTAGCGGGAGGGCCGGGGGAGCAGTACTTC

v_call: TRBV28
j_call: TRBJ2-3
clone_size: few
d_call: -
cdr3_aa: CASSQIAVTDTQYF
cdr3_nt: TGTGCCAGCAGTCAAATAGCGGTCACAGATACGCAGTATTTT

v_call: TRBV18
j_call: TRBJ2-5
clone_size: -
d_call: TRBD1
cdr3_aa: CVSSPGTGQETQYF
cdr3_nt: TGTGTCAGCTCGCCCGGGACAGGGCAAGAGACCCAGTACTTC

v_call: TRBV15
j_call: TRBJ2-7
clone_size: -
d_call: TRBD1
cdr3_aa: CATSREKGAYEQYF
cdr3_nt: TGTGCCACCAGCAGAGAAAAGGGGGCATACGAGCAGTACTTC

v_call: TRBV11-2
j_call: TRBJ2-3
clone_size: -
d_call: -
cdr3_aa: CASSLSSNSQYF
cdr3_nt: TGTGCCAGCAGCTTAAGTTCGAACTCGCAGTATTTT

v_call: TRBV28
j_call: TRBJ2-7
clone_size: -
d_call: TRBD2
cdr3_aa: CASRDSGSAYEQYF
cdr3_nt: TGTGCCAGCAGAGATAGCGGGAGCGCTTACGAGCAGTACTTC

v_call: TRBV28
j_call: TRBJ1-1
clone_size: -
d_call: -
cdr3_aa: CASSLSKDSEAFF
cdr3_nt: TGTGCCAGCAGTTTGTCTAAGGACAGTGAAGCTTTCTTT

v_call: TRBV7-9
j_call: TRBJ1-1
clone_size: -
d_call: -
cdr3_aa: CASSIEANTEAFF
cdr3_nt: TGTGCCAGCAGCATTGAAGCGAACACTGAAGCTTTCTTT

v_call: TRBV14
j_call: TRBJ2-3
clone_size: -
d_call: TRBD1
cdr3_aa: CASRRTGGGDTQYF
cdr3_nt: TGTGCCAGCAGACGGACAGGGGGCGGAGATACGCAGTATTTT

v_call: TRBV4-1
j_call: TRBJ1-6
clone_size: medium-sized
d_call: TRBD1
cdr3_aa: CASSHGTGGPNSPLHF
cdr3_nt: TGCGCCAGCAGCCACGGGACAGGGGGCCCGAATTCACCCCTCCACTTT

v_call: TRBV7-2
j_call: TRBJ2-3
clone_size: -
d_call: TRBD2
cdr3_aa: CASSLVLAGGGTQYF
cdr3_nt: TGTGCCAGCAGCTTAGTACTAGCGGGAGGGGGGACGCAGTATTTT

v_call: TRBV19
j_call: TRBJ2-3
clone_size: -
d_call: -
cdr3_aa: CASSTGVSDTQYF
cdr3_nt: TGTGCCAGTAGTACGGGGGTCTCGGATACGCAGTATTTT

v_call: TRBV5-1
j_call: TRBJ1-1
clone_size: -
d_call: TRBD1
cdr3_aa: CASSWGDRVNLNTEAFF
cdr3_nt: TGCGCCAGCAGCTGGGGGGACAGGGTCAACTTGAACACTGAAGCTTTCTTT

v_call: TRBV5-1
j_call: TRBJ1-6
clone_size: -
d_call: TRBD1
cdr3_aa: CASSGTGGYNSPLHF
cdr3_nt: TGCGCCAGCAGCGGTACAGGGGGCTATAATTCACCCCTCCACTTT

v_call: TRBV6-6
j_call: TRBJ1-2
clone_size: once
d_call: -
cdr3_aa: CASSRTVGGYTF
cdr3_nt: TGTGCCAGCAGCCGGACAGTAGGTGGCTACACCTTC

v_call: TRBV5-6
j_call: TRBJ1-1
clone_size: -
d_call: -
cdr3_aa: CASSLSRTEAFF
cdr3_nt: TGTGCCAGCAGCCTTTCGAGGACTGAAGCTTTCTTT

v_call: TRBV28
j_call: TRBJ1-2
clone_size: -
d_call: -
cdr3_aa: CASSTGSPYGYTF
cdr3_nt: TGTGCCAGCAGTACAGGGTCTCCCTATGGCTACACCTTC

v_call: TRBV10-2
j_call: TRBJ1-5
clone_size: -
d_call: -
cdr3_aa: CASSEGESGQPQHF
cdr3_nt: TGCGCCAGCAGTGAGGGGGAGTCTGGTCAGCCCCAGCATTTT

v_call: TRBV7-8
j_call: TRBJ2-1
clone_size: -
d_call: TRBD2
cdr3_aa: CASSLRGLAGVNEQFF
cdr3_nt: TGTGCCAGCAGCTTACGTGGACTAGCGGGAGTAAATGAGCAGTTCTTC

v_call: TRBV27
j_call: TRBJ2-3
clone_size: -
d_call: TRBD1
cdr3_aa: CASSSDRGRFPFTDTQYF
cdr3_nt: TGTGCCAGCAGTTCTGACAGGGGGCGCTTCCCCTTCACAGATACGCAGTATTTT

v_call: TRBV28
j_call: TRBJ1-1
clone_size: -
d_call: TRBD1
cdr3_aa: CASSSPLDRAYTEAFF
cdr3_nt: TGTGCCAGCAGTTCACCCCTTGACAGGGCTTACACTGAAGCTTTCTTT

v_call: TRBV7-6
j_call: TRBJ1-6
clone_size: -
d_call: TRBD1
cdr3_aa: CASSPETGTGNNSPLHF
cdr3_nt: TGTGCCAGCAGCCCCGAAACCGGGACAGGGAATAATTCACCCCTCCACTTT

v_call: TRBV16
j_call: TRBJ1-1
clone_size: -
d_call: TRBD1
cdr3_aa: CASSQYAGGANTEAFF
cdr3_nt: TGTGCCAGCAGCCAATACGCAGGGGGCGCGAACACTGAAGCTTTCTTT

v_call: TRBV7-3
j_call: TRBJ1-1
clone_size: -
d_call: TRBD1
cdr3_aa: CASSLPGTGETEAFF
cdr3_nt: TGTGCCAGCAGCCTACCGGGGACAGGCGAGACTGAAGCTTTCTTT

v_call: TRBV5-1
j_call: TRBJ1-2
clone_size: -
d_call: TRBD1
cdr3_aa: CASSLVLGQGTYTF
cdr3_nt: TGCGCCAGCAGCTTGGTCCTAGGACAGGGAACCTACACCTTC

v_call: TRBV6-1
j_call: TRBJ2-3
clone_size: few
d_call: TRBD2
cdr3_aa: CASSEAPGGYTQYF
cdr3_nt: TGTGCCAGCAGTGAAGCCCCGGGAGGGTATACGCAGTATTTT

v_call: TRBV4-1
j_call: TRBJ2-5
clone_size: -
d_call: TRBD1
cdr3_aa: CASSQERGLETQYF
cdr3_nt: TGCGCCAGCAGCCAAGAGAGGGGGCTGGAGACCCAGTACTTC

v_call: TRBV28
j_call: TRBJ1-1
clone_size: -
d_call: TRBD1
cdr3_aa: CASSRDSNTEAFF
cdr3_nt: TGTGCCAGCAGTCGGGACAGCAACACTGAAGCTTTCTTT

v_call: TRBV28
j_call: TRBJ1-5
clone_size: -
d_call: TRBD1
cdr3_aa: CASREQGPTQPQHF
cdr3_nt: TGTGCCAGCAGGGAACAGGGGCCTACTCAGCCCCAGCATTTT

v_call: TRBV6-6
j_call: TRBJ1-1
clone_size: -
d_call: TRBD1
cdr3_aa: CASSYLAGQGDSEAFF
cdr3_nt: TGTGCCAGCAGTTACTTGGCAGGACAGGGGGATTCTGAAGCTTTCTTT

v_call: TRBV6-6
j_call: TRBJ1-5
clone_size: -
d_call: -
cdr3_aa: CASSYVAQGGNQPQHF
cdr3_nt: TGTGCCAGCAGTTACGTTGCCCAGGGCGGCAATCAGCCCCAGCATTTT

v_call: TRBV6-5
j_call: TRBJ1-5
clone_size: -
d_call: -
cdr3_aa: CASSPIRGNQPQHF
cdr3_nt: TGTGCCAGCAGTCCGATCAGGGGCAATCAGCCCCAGCATTTT

v_call: TRBV28
j_call: TRBJ1-2
clone_size: once
d_call: TRBD1
cdr3_aa: CASRDRVSVGYTF
cdr3_nt: TGTGCCAGCCGTGACAGGGTATCCGTCGGCTACACCTTC

v_call: TRBV6-5
j_call: TRBJ1-1
clone_size: -
d_call: -
cdr3_aa: CASSYTDRSGEAFF
cdr3_nt: TGTGCCAGCAGTTACACGGACAGATCGGGTGAAGCTTTCTTT

v_call: TRBV7-2
j_call: TRBJ1-1
clone_size: -
d_call: -
cdr3_aa: CASSLVGENTEAFF
cdr3_nt: TGTGCCAGCAGCTTAGTAGGGGAGAACACTGAAGCTTTCTTT

v_call: TRBV10-3
j_call: TRBJ2-3
clone_size: -
d_call: TRBD1
cdr3_aa: CAISEFGGTGIDTQYF
cdr3_nt: TGTGCCATCAGTGAATTTGGAGGGACAGGCATAGATACGCAGTATTTT

v_call: TRBV7-3
j_call: TRBJ2-1
clone_size: -
d_call: TRBD2
cdr3_aa: CASSLQGGNVNEQFF
cdr3_nt: TGTGCCAGCAGCTTACAGGGAGGGAATGTCAATGAGCAGTTCTTC

v_call: TRBV4-1
j_call: TRBJ1-1
clone_size: -
d_call: TRBD1
cdr3_aa: CASSNRPGQGAGLTEAFF
cdr3_nt: TGCGCCAGCAGTAACCGGCCGGGACAGGGGGCAGGTTTGACTGAAGCTTTCTTT

v_call: TRBV10-3
j_call: TRBJ2-1
clone_size: -
d_call: TRBD2
cdr3_aa: CAIKGGTSGRSNEQFF
cdr3_nt: TGTGCCATCAAGGGGGGGACTAGCGGGAGATCGAATGAGCAGTTCTTC

v_call: TRBV9
j_call: TRBJ1-2
clone_size: -
d_call: -
cdr3_aa: CASSDRVGYTF
cdr3_nt: TGTGCCAGCAGCGACAGGGTTGGCTACACCTTC

v_call: TRBV7-2
j_call: TRBJ1-2
clone_size: -
d_call: -
cdr3_aa: CASSSDLNYGYTF
cdr3_nt: TGTGCCAGCAGCTCAGATCTTAACTATGGCTACACCTTC

v_call: TRBV5-1
j_call: TRBJ2-6
clone_size: -
d_call: -
cdr3_aa: CASSSLAAYGANVLTF
cdr3_nt: TGCGCCAGCAGCTCTCTAGCCGCTTATGGGGCCAACGTCCTGACTTTC

v_call: TRBV2
j_call: TRBJ1-4
clone_size: -
d_call: TRBD1
cdr3_aa: CASRVAGQTYEKLFF
cdr3_nt: TGTGCCAGCAGGGTGGCGGGACAGACTTATGAAAAACTGTTTTTT

v_call: TRBV7-2
j_call: TRBJ2-5
clone_size: -
d_call: TRBD1
cdr3_aa: CASSANRGLLEETQYF
cdr3_nt: TGTGCCAGCAGTGCAAACAGGGGGCTCCTAGAAGAGACCCAGTACTTC

v_call: TRBV3-1/TRBV3-2
j_call: TRBJ2-1
clone_size: -
d_call: -
cdr3_aa: CASILAGTAGEQFF
cdr3_nt: TGTGCCAGCATCTTGGCCGGGACTGCAGGTGAGCAGTTCTTC

v_call: TRBV3-1/TRBV3-2
j_call: TRBJ1-1
clone_size: -
d_call: -
cdr3_aa: CASSRETEAFF
cdr3_nt: TGTGCCAGCAGCCGGGAGACTGAAGCTTTCTTT